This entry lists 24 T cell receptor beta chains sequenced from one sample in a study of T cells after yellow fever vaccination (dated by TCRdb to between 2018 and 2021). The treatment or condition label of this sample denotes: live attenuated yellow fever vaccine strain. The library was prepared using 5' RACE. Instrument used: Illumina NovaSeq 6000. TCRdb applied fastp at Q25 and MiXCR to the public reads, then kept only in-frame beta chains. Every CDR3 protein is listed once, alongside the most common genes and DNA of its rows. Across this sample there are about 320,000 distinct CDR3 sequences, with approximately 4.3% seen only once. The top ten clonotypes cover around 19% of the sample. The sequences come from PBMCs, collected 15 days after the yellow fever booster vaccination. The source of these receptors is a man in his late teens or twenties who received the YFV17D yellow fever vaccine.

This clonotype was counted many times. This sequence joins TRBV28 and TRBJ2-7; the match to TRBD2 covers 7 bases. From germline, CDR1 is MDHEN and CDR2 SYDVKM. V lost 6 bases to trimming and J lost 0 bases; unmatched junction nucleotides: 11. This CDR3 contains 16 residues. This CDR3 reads CASSEVRGSPSYEQYV. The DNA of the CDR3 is TGTGCCAGCAGCGAGGTGCGGGGGAGTCCCTCCTACGAGCAGTACGTC.

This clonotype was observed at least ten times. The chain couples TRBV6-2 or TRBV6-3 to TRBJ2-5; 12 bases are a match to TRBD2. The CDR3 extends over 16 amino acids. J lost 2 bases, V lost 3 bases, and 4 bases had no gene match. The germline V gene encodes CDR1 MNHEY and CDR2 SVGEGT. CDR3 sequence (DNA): TGTGCCAGCAGTTATACTAGCGGGGGGAGACAAGAGACCCAGTACTTC. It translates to CASSYTSGGRQETQYF.

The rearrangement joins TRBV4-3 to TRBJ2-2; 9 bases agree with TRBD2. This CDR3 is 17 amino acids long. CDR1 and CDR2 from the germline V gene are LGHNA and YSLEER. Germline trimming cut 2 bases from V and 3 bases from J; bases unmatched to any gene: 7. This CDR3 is CASSQFGGGVYTGELFF. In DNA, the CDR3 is TGCGCCAGCAGCCAATTTGGCGGGGGGGTATACACCGGGGAGCTGTTTTTT.

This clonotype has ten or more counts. The CDR3 reads CASSLGGSEETQYF. CDR3 DNA: TGTGCCAGCAGCTTAGGGGGCTCGGAAGAGACCCAGTACTTC. This chain connects TRBV13 to TRBJ2-5; D is unresolved. Germline CDR1 and CDR2: PRHDT and FYEKMQ (reference sequence). CDR3 length equals 14 residues. V shed 0 bases and J shed 3 bases, with 8 bases lying between them.

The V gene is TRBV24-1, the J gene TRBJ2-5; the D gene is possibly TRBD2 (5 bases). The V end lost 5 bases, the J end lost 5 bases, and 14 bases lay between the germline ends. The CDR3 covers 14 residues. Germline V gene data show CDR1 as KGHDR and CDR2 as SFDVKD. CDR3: CATSAAATGETQYF. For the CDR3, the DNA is TGTGCCACCAGTGCGGCAGCGACGGGGGAGACCCAGTACTTC.

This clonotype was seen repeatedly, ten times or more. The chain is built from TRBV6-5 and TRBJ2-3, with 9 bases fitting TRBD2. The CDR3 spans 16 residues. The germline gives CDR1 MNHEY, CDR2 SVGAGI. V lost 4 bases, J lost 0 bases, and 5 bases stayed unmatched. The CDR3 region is CASSSHSGGSTDTQYF. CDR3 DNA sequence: TGTGCCAGCAGTTCCCATAGCGGGGGAAGCACAGATACGCAGTATTTT.

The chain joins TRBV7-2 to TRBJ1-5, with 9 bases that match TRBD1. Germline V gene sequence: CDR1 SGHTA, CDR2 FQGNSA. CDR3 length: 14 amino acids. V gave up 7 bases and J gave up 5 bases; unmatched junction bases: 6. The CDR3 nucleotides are TGTGCCAGCAACCCAGGACAGGGGCATCAGCCCCAGCATTTT. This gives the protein CASNPGQGHQPQHF.

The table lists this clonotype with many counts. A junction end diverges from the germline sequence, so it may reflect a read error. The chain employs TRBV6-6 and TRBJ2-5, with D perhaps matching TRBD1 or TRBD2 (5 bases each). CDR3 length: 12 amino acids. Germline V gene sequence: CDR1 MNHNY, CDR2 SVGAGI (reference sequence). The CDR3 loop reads CASSFLPGRGDF. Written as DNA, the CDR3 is TGTGCCAGCAGTTTTCTACCGGGACGAGGGGACTTC.

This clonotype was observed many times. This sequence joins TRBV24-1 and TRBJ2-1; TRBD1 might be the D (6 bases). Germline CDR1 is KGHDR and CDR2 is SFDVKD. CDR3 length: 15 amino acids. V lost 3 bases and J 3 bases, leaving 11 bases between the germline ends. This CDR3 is CATSDNQGYYNEQFF. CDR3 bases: TGTGCCACCAGTGATAATCAGGGGTACTACAATGAGCAGTTCTTC.

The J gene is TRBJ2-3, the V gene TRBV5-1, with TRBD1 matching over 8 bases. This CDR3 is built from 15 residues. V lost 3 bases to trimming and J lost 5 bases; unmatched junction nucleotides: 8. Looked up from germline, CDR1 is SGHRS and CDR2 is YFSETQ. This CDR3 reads CASSSLDRAKDTQYF. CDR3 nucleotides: TGCGCCAGCAGCTCCCTGGACAGGGCTAAAGATACGCAGTATTTT.

As DNA, the CDR3 is TGTGCCAGCAGTATCCTGGGACAGGCCAGCACTGAAGCTTTCTTT. Translation gives CASSILGQASTEAFF. V usage is TRBV27 and J usage is TRBJ1-1, with 8 nucleotides matching TRBD1. Germline CDR1 is MNHEY and CDR2 is SMNVEV (reference sequence). The CDR3 is 15 residues long. Trimming took 5 bases from V and 4 from J; bases not matched to a gene: 9.

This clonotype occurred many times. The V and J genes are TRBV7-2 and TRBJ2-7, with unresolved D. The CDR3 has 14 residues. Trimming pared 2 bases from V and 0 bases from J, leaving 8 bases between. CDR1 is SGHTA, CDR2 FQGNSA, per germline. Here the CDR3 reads CASSLMWDSYEQYF. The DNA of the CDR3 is TGTGCCAGCAGCTTAATGTGGGACTCCTACGAGCAGTACTTC.

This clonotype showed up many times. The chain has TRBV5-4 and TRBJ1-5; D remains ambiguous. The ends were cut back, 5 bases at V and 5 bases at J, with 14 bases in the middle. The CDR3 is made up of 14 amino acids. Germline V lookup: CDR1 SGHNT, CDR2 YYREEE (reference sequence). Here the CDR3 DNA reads TGTGCCAGCAGTCGAAGTCCCACGGATCAGCCCCAGCATTTT. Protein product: CASSRSPTDQPQHF.

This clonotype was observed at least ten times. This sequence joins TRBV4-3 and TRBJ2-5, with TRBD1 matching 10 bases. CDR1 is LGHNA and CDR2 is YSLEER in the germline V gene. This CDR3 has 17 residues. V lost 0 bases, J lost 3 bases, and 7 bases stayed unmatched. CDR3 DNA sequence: TGCGCCAGCAGCCAAGAGCCTCCGGGACAGGGGAAAGAGACCCAGTACTTC. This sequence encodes CASSQEPPGQGKETQYF.

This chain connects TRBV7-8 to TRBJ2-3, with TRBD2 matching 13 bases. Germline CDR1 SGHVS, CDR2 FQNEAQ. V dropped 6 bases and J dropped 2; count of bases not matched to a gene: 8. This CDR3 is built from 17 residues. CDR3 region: CASRRSGTSGVTDTQYF. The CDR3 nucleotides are TGTGCCAGCAGGCGCTCAGGGACTAGCGGGGTCACAGATACGCAGTATTTT.

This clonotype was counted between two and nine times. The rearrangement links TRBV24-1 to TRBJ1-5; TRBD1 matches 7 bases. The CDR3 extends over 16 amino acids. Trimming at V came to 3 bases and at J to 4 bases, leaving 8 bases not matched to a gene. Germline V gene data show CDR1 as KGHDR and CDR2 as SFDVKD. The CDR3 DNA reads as TGTGCCACCAGTGATCCCCGACAGGGAAGGAATCAGCCCCAGCATTTT. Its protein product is CATSDPRQGRNQPQHF.

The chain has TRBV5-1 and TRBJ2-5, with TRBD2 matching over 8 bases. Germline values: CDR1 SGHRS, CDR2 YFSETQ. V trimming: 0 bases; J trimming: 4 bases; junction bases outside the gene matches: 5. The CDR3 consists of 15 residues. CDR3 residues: CASSLAQGLGETQYF. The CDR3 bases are TGCGCCAGCAGCTTGGCCCAGGGACTAGGAGAGACCCAGTACTTC. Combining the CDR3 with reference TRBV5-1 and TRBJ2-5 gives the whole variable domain KAGVTQTPRYLIKTRGQQVTLSCSPISGHRSVSWYQQTPGQGLQFLFEYFSETQRNKGNFPGRFSGRQFSNSRSEMNVSTLELGDSALYLCASSLAQGLGETQYFGPGTRLLVL.

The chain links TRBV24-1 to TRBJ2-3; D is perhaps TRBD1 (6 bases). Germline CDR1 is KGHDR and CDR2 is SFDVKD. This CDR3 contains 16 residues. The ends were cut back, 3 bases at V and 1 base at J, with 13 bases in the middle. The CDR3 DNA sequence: TGTGCCACCAGTGATACGACAGGAGGCGGCACAGATACGCAGTATTTT. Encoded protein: CATSDTTGGGTDTQYF.

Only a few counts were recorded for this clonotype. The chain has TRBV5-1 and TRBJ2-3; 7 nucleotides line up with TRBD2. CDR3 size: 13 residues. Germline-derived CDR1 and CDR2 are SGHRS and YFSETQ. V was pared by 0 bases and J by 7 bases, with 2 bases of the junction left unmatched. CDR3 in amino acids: CASSLGAGNTQYF. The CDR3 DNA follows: TGCGCCAGCAGCTTGGGAGCGGGGAATACGCAGTATTTT.

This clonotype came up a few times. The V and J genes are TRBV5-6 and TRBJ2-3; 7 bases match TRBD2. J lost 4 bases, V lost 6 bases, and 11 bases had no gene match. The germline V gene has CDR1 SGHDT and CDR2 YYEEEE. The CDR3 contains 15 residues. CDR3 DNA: TGTGCCAGCATCAAAAGGGAGGGGTGGGCAGATACGCAGTATTTT. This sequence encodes CASIKREGWADTQYF.

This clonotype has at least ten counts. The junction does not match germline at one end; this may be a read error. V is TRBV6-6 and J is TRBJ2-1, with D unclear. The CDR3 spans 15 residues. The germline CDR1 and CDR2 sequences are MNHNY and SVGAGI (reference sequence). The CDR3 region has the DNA TGTGCCAGCAGTTACCCGGCGCGCTCCCACAATGAGCAGTTCTTC. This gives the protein CASSYPARSHNEQFF.

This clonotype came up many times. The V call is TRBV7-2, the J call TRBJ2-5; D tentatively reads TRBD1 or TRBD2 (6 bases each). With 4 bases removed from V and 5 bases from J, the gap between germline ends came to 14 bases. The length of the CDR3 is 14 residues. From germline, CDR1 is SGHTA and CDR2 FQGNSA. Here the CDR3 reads CASSSPGGGETQYF. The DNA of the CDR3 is TGTGCCAGCAGCTCCCCCGGGGGCGGGGAGACCCAGTACTTC.

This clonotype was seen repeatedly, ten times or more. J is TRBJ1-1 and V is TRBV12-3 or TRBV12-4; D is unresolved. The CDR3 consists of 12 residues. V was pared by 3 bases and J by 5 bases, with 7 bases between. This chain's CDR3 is CASSFLGTEAFF. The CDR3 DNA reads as TGTGCCAGCAGTTTCTTGGGGACTGAAGCTTTCTTT.

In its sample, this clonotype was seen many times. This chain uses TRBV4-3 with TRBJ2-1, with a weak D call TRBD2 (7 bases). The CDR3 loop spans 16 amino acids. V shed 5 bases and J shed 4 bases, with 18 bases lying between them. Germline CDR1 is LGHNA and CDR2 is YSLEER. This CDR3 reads CASSGRPGGNYNEQFF. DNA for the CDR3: TGCGCCAGCAGCGGCCGACCGGGGGGCAATTACAATGAGCAGTTCTTC.